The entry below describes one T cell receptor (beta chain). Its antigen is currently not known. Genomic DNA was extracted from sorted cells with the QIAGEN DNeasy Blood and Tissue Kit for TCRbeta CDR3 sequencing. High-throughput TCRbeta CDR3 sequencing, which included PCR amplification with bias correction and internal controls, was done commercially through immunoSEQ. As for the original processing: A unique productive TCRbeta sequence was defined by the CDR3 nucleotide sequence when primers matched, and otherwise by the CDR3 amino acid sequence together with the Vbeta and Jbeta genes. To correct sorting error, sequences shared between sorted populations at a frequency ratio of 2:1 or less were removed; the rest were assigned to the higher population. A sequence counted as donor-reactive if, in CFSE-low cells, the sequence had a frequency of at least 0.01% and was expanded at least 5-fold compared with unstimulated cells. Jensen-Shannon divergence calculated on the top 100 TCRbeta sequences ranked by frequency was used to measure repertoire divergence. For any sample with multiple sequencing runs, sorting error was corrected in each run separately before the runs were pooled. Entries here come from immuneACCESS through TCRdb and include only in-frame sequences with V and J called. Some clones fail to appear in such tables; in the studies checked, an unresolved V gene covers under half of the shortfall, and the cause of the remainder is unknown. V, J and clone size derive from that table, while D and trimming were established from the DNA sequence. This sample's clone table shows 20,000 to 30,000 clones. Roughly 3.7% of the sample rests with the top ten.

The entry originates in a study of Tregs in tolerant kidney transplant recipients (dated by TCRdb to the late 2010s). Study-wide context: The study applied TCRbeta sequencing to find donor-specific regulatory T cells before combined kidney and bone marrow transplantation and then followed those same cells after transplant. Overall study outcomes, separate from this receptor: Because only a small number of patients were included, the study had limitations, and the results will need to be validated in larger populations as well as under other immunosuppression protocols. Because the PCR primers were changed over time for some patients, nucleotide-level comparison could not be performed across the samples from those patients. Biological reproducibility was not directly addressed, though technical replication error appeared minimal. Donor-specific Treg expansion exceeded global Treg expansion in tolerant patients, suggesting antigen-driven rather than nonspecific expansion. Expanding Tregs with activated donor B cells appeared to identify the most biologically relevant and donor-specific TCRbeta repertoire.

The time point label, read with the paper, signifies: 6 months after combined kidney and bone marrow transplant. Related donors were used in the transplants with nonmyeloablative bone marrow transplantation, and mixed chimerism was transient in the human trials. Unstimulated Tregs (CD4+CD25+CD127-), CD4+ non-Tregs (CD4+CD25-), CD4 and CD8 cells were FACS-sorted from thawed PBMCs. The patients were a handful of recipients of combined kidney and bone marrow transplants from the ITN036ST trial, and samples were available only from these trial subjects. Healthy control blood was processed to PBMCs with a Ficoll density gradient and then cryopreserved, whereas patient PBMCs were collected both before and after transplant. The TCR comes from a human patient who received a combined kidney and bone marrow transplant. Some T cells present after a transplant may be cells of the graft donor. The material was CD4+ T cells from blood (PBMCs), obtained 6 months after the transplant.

The sequenced CDR3 bases are TGCAGTGCTAGTAGAGAGATGACGATAGCGGGAGCCCCTTTCGATGAG. Translated, it gives CSASREMTIAGAPFDE. In full, the CDR3 reads CSASREMTIAGAPFDEQFF. The chain joins TRBV20-1 to TRBJ2-1; 9 central nucleotides agree with TRBD2. The read ends 3 residues early relative to the CDR3; the germline J gene fills the gap. From a lookup of the germline V gene (reference sequence), CDR1 and CDR2 are DFQATT and SNEGSKA. Germline trimming amounts to 3 bases on V and 8 bases on J, with 23 as the count of junction bases outside the gene matches. The CDR3 has 19 amino acids, counting the end cysteine and phenylalanine. The DNA shown is the part of the CDR3 that was read: 48 bases, in frame from base 1.